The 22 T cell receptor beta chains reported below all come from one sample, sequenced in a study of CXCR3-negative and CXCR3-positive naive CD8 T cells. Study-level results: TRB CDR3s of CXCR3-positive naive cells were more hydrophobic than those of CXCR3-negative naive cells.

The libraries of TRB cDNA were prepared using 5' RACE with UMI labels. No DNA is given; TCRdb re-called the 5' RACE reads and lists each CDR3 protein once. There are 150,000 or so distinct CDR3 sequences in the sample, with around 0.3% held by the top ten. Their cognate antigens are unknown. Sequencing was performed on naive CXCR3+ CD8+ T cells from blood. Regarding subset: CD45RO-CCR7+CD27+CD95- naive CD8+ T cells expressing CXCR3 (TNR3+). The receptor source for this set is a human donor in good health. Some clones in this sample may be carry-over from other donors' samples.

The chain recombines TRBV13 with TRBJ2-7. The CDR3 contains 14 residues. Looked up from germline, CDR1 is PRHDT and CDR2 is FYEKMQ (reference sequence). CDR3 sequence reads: CASSVGDSAYEQYF.

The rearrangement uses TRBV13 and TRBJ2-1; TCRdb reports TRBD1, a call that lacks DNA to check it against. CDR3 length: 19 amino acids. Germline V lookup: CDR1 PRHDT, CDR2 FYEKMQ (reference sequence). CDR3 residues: CASSHENRGSSQALNEQFF.

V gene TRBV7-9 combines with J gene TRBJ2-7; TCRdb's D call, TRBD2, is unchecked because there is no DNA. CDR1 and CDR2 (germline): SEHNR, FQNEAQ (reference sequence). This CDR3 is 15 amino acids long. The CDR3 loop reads CASSFLTSGGDEQYF.

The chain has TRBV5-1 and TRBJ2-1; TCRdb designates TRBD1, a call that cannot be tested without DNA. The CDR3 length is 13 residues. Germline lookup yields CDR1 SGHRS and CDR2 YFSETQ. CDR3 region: CASSGDSYNEQFF.

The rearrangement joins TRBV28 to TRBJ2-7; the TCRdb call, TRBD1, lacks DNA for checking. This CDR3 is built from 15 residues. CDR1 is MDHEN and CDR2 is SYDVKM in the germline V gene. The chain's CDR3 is CASSSSQGTAYEQYF.

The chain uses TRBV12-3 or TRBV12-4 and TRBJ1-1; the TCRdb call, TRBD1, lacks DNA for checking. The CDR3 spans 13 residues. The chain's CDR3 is CASRPGTGTYLEF.

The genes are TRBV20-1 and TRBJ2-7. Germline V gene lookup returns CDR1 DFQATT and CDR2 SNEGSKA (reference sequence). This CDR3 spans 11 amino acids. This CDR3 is CSARWGNEQYF.

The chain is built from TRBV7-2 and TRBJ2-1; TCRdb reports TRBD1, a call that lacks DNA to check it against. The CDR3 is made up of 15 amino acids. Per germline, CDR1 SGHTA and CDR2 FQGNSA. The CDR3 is CASSPGTGVNNEQFF.

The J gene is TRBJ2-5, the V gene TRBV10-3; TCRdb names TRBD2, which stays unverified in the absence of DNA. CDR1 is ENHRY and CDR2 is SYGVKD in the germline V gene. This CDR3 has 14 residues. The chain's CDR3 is CAISEGRYQETQYF.

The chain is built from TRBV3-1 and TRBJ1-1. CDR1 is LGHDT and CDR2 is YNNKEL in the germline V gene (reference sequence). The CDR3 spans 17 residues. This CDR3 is CASSHGGDVVDLTEAFF.

The chain's CDR3 is CASSQTPGNYGYTF. This sequence joins TRBV13 and TRBJ1-2. CDR1 PRHDT and CDR2 FYEKMQ come from the germline V gene (reference sequence). The CDR3 runs to 14 residues.

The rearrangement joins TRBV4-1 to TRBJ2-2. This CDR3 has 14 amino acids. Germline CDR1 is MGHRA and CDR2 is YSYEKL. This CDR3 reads CASSRGDNTGELFF.

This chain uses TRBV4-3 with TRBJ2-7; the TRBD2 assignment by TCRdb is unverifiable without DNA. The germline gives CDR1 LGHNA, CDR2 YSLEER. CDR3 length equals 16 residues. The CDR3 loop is CASSQSLSGVSNEQYF.

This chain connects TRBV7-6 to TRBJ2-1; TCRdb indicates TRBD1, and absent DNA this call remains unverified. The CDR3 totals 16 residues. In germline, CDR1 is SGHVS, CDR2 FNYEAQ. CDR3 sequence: CASSRVPGGVDDEQFF.

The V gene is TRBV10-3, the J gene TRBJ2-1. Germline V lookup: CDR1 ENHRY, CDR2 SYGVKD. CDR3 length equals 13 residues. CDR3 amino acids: CAISHSTSAEQFF.

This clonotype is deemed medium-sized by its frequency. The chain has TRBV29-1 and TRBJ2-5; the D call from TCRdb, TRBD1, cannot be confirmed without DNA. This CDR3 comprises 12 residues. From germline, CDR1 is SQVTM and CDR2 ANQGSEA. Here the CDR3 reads CSVETAQETQYF.

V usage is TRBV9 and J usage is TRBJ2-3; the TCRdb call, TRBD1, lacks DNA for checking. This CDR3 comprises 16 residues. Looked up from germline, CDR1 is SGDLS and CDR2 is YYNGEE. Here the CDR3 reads CASSVLSAAGGDTQYF. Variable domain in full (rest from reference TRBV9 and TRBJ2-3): DSGVTQTPKHLITATGQRVTLRCSPRSGDLSVYWYQQSLDQGLQFLIQYYNGEERAKGNILERFSAQQFPDLHSELNLSSLELGDSALYFCASSVLSAAGGDTQYFGPGTRLTVL.

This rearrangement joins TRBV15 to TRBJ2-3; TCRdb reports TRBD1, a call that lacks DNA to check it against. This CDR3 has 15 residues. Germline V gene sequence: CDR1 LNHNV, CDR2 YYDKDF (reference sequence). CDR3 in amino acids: CATSTTGYSTDTQYF.

CDR3 sequence reads: CASSLQGSSYNERFF. V gene TRBV28 combines with J gene TRBJ2-1; TCRdb names TRBD1, which stays unverified in the absence of DNA. Germline V gives CDR1 MDHEN, CDR2 SYDVKM. The CDR3 covers 15 residues.

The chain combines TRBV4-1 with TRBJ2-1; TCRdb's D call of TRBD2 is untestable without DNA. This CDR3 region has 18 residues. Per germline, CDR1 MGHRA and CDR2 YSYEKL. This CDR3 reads CASSPDPMSGTAYNEQFF.

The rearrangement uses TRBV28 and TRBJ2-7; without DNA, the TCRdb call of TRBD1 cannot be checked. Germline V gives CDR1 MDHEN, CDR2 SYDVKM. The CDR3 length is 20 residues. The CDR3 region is CASSGIWDRALAGEAYEQYF.

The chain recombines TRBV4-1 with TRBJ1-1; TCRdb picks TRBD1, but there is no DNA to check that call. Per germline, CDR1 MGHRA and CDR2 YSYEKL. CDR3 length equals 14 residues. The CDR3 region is CASSQETGRTEAFF.